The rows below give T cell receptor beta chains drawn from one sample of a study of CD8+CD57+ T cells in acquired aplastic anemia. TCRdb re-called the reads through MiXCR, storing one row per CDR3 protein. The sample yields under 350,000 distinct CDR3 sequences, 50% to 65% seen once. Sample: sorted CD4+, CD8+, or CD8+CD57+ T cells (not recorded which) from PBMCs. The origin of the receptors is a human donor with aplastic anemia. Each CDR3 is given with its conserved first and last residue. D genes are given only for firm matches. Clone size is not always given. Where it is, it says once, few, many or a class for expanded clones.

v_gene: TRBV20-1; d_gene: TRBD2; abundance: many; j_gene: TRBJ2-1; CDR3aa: CSAKGAGGPYNEQFF; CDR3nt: TGCAGTGCTAAGGGGGCGGGAGGGCCTTACAATGAGCAGTTCTTC
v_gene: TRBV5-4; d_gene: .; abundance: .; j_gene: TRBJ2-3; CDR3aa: CASSLDWGGTDTQYF; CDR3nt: TGTGCCAGCAGCTTGGATTGGGGTGGCACAGATACGCAGTATTTT
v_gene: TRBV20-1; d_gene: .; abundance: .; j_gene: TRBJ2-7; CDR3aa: CSAKPSGAQGQGEQYF; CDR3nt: TGCAGTGCTAAGCCTAGCGGGGCGCAAGGACAGGGCGAGCAGTACTTC
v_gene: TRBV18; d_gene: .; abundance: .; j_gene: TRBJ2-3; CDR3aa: CASSPDTDTQYF; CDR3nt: TGTGCCAGCTCACCGGACACAGATACGCAGTATTTT
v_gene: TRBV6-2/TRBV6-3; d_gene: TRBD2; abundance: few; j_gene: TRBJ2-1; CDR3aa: CAGRLAGGSGQFF; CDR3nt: TGTGCCGGTCGACTAGCGGGGGGTTCCGGGCAGTTCTTC
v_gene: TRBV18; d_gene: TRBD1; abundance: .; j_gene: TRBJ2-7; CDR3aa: CASSRGTGSSYEQYF; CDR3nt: TGTGCCAGCTCACGTGGGACAGGGTCATCCTACGAGCAGTACTTC
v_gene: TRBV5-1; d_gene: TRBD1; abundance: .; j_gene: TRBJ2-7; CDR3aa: CASRRLTGATYEQYF; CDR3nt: TGCGCCAGCAGACGACTGACAGGGGCCACCTACGAGCAGTACTTC
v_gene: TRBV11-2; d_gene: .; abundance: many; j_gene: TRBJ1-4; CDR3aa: CASSLGKRSYDEKLFF; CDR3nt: TGTGCCAGCAGCTTAGGTAAGCGGTCCTATGATGAAAAACTGTTTTTT
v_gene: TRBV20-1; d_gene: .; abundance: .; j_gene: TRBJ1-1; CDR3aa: CSARDGGGQAFF; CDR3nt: TGCAGTGCTAGAGATGGGGGGGGGCAAGCTTTCTTT
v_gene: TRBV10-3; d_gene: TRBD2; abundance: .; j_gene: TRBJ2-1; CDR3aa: CAIAGVGNEQFF; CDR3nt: TGTGCCATAGCGGGAGTGGGCAATGAGCAGTTCTTC
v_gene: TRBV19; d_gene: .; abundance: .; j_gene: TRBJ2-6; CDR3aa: CASIDQSGANVLTF; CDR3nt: TGTGCCAGTATCGACCAATCTGGGGCCAACGTCCTGACTTTC
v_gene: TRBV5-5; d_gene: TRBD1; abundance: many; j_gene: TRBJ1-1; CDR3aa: CASSLRTGSTEAFF; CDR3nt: TGTGCCAGCAGCCTCCGGACAGGGAGCACTGAAGCTTTCTTT
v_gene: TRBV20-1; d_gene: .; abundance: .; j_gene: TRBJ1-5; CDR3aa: CSAKGPTGDQPQHF; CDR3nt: TGCAGTGCTAAGGGACCGACGGGCGATCAGCCCCAGCATTTT
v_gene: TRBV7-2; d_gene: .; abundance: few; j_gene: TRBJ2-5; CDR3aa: CASSLGSWAQYF; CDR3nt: TGTGCCAGCAGCTTAGGGTCCTGGGCCCAGTACTTC
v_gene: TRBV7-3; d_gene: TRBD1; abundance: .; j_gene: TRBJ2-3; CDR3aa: CASSSTTGELRRDTQYF; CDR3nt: TGTGCCAGCAGCTCGACTACAGGGGAATTGAGGAGGGATACGCAGTATTTT
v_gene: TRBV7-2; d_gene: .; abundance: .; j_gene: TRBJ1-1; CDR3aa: CASSLAGTGQNTEAFF; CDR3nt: TGTGCCAGCAGCTTAGCTGGTACGGGGCAGAACACTGAAGCTTTCTTT
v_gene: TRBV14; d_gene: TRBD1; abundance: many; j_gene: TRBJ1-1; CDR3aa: CASSQDFGRGMNTEAFF; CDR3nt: TGTGCCAGCAGCCAAGATTTCGGCAGGGGGATGAACACTGAAGCTTTCTTT
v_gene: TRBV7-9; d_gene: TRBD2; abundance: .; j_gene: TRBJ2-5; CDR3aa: CAGSFRTSGGSRTETQYF; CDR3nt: TGTGCCGGCAGCTTTCGGACTAGCGGGGGGTCTCGGACAGAGACCCAGTACTTC
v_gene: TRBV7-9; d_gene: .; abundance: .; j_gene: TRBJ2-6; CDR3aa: CASSLVSDSGANVLTF; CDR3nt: TGTGCCAGCAGCTTAGTCAGTGACTCTGGGGCCAACGTCCTGACTTTC
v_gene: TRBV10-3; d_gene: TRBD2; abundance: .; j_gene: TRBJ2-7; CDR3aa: CAISELTERGYEQYF; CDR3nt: TGTGCCATCAGTGAGTTAACGGAGCGGGGCTACGAGCAGTACTTC
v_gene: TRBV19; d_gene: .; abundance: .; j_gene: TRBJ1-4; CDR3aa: CASSPRKNEKLFF; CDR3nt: TGTGCCAGTAGTCCCCGGAAGAATGAAAAACTGTTTTTT
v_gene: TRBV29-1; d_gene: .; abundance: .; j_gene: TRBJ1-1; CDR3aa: CSSRTLTNTEAFF; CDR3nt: TGCAGCAGTAGGACACTTACGAACACTGAAGCTTTCTTT
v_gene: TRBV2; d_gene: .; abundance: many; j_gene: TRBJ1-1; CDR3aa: CASSADRNTEAFF; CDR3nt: TGTGCCAGCAGTGCGGACCGGAACACTGAAGCTTTCTTT
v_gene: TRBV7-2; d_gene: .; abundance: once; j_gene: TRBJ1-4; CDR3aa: CASSLVQGGEKLFF; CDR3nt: TGTGCCAGCAGCTTAGTACAGGGCGGCGAAAAACTGTTTTTT
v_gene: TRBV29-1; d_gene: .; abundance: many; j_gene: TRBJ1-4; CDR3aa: CSVQPSLGEKLFF; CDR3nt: TGCAGCGTTCAGCCCTCATTAGGGGAAAAACTGTTTTTT
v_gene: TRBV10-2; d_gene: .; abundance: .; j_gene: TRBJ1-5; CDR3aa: CASSDGGRGSNQPQHF; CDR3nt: TGCGCCAGCAGTGATGGGGGGCGCGGGAGCAATCAGCCCCAGCATTTT
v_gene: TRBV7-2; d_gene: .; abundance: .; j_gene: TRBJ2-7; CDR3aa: CASSFRGQSSYEQYF; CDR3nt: TGTGCCAGCAGCTTTCGTGGGCAGAGCTCCTACGAGCAGTACTTC
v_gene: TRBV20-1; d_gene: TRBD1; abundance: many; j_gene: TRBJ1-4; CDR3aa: CSAGTGHNEKLFF; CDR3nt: TGCAGTGCCGGGACAGGGCATAATGAAAAACTGTTTTTT
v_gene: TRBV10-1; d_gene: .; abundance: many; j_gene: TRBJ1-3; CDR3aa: CASSPGYSGNTIYF; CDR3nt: TGCGCCAGCAGTCCGGGATACTCTGGAAACACCATATATTTT
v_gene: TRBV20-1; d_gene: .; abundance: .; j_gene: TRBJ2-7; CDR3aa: CSASSPSGTGEQYF; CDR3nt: TGCAGTGCTAGCTCCCCTAGCGGGACAGGAGAGCAGTACTTC
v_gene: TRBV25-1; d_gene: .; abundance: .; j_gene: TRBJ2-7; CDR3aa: CASSPRDSLDF; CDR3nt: TGTGCCAGCAGTCCGCGGGACTCCCTGGACTTC